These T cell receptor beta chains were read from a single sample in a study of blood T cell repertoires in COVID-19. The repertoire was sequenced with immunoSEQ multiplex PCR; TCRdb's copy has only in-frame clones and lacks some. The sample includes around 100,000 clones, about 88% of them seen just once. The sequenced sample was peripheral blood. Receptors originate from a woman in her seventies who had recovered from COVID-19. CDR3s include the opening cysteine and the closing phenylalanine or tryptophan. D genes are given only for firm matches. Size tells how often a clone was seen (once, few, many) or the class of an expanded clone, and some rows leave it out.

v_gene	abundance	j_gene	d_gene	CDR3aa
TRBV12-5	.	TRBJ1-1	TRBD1	CASGLVTRDRGTEAFF
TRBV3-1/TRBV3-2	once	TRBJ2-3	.	CASSPNGVDTQYF
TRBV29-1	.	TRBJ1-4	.	CSVTGQGNEKLFF
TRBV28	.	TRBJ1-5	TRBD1	CASSLDRGNQPQHF
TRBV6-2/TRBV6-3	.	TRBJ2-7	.	CASSYDPTGAYEQYF
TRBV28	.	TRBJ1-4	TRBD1	CASGQGGVKLFF
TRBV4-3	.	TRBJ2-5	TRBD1	CASSQDPPQGAGETQYF
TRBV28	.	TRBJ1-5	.	CASSFAHMGPNQPQHF
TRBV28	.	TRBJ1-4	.	CASSFHGTPNEKLFF
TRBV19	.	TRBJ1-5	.	CASSIEGRPGSPQHF
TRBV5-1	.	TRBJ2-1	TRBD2	CASSLTTSGRASNEQFF
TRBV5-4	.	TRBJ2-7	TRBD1	CASSVPGTGVNEQYF
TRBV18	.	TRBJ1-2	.	CASSPSGITNYGYTF
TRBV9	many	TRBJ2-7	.	CASSGRLDSYEQYF
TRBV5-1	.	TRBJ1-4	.	CASSIGQPNEKLFF
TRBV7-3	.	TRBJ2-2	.	CASSLGQTLDTGELFF
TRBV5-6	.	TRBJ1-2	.	CASSLAEVIYGYTF
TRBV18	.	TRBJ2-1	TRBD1	CASSLYGTGYYNEQFF
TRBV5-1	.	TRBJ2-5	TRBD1	CASSGRTGRQETQYF
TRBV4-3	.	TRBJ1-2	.	CASSQDIAGGYTF
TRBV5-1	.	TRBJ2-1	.	CASSIRGEQFF
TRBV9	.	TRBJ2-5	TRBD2	CASGLAGAQETQYF
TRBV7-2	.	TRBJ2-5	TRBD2	CASSLLSGRVETQYF
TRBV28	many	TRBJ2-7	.	CASSLGGGYGSGPYEQYF
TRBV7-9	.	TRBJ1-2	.	CASSLDGINNYGYTF
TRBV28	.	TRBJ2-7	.	CASSLDQLEQYF
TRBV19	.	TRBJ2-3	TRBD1	CASRLQGLDTQYF
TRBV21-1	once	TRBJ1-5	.	CASSHRSSNQPQHF
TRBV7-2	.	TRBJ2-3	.	CASSLMGPDTQYF
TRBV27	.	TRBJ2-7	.	CASSLSSQGGTYEQYF
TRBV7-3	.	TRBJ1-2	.	CASSLGVGQGSYTF
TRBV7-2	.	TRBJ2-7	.	CASSLFKGASYEQYF
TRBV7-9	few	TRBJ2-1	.	CASSLGHGGMGSGEQFF
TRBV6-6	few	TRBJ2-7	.	CASSRDNYEQYF
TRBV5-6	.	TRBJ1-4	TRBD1	CASSLEGTGTTEKLFF
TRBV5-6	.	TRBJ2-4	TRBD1	CASSLVSDRENIQYF
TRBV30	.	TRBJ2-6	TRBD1	CASRRDRHVLTF
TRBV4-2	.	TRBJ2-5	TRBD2	CASSPAGGGQETQYF
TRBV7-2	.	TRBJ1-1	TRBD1	CASSLSRIIIRGQTEAFF
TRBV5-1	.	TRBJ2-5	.	CASSLARETQYF
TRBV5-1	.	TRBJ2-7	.	CASSLEGSGHIEQYF
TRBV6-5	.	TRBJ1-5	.	CASSRPGARQPQHF
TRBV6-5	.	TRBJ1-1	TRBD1	CASSPNRGPGTEAFF
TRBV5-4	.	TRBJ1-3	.	CASSPRLGFSGNTIYF
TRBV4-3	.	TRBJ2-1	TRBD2	CASSQDTGLARFF
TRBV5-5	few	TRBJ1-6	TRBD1	CASSRDRESPLHF
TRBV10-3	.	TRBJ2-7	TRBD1	CAISGTGQGLNEQYF
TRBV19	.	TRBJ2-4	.	CASRDYLAQGDLAKNIQYF
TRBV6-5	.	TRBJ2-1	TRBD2	CASGTNYNEQFF
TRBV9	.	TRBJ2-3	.	CASSTPGLDFTDTQYF
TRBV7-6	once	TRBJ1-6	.	CASSSTRPTTGLDSPLHF
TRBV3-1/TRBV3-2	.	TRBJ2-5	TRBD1	CASSPTGDDETQYF
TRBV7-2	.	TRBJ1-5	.	CASSLDYGGSQPQHF
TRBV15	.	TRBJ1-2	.	CATSRDVEYGYTF
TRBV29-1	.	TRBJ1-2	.	CSVVDRDNYGYTF